This T cell receptor (beta chain) was obtained from a study of blood T cell repertoires in COVID-19 (dated by TCRdb to the early 2020s). Study-level background: The collaborator samples originated in the United States, Italy and Spain and spanned the acute and convalescent phases of COVID-19. The prospective study material was composed of cDNA or gDNA derived from T cells, B-cell-depleted T cells, or PBMCs. Deeply sampled blood TCRbeta repertoires from subjects exposed to, actively infected with, or recovered from COVID-19 were included in the dataset. The repertoires were released in a freely available public database intended as a resource for research on the immune response to SARS-CoV-2. The samples were drawn from the first 160 participants of the ongoing ImmuneRACE study and from about 1,200 subjects provided by 6 global collaborators. A de-identified subject ID, COVID-19 status, age in years and sex were almost always included in the sample metadata. HLA class I and class II types, where available, came from metadata supplied by the sample provider rather than from assay-based typing.

Study-wide conclusions, independent of this receptor: How much clinical and demographic metadata was included differed by source and by participant, and the metadata was provided uncurated.

V sheds 2 bases and J sheds 3 bases, leaving 15 bases between their ends. There are 16 amino acids in the CDR3, from cysteine to phenylalanine inclusive. Of the read, only the CDR3 DNA is kept; its 48 bases are in frame from base 1. The germline V gene encodes CDR1 LGHNA and CDR2 YSLEER. The collaborating institutions used their own protocols to collect whole blood in K2EDTA tubes. For TCRbeta analysis, collaborators shipped samples in one of three forms: frozen whole blood, isolated PBMCs, or DNA extracted from either of those sample types. On this clone itself: Its antigen specificity is not known. The input lacks base qualities; no much larger clone sits a single base away.

TCRbeta CDR3 regions were amplified from genomic DNA by means of the immunoSEQ Assay, a bias-controlled multiplex PCR. Turning to the authors' computational methods: Within the assay, amplification of reference gene primers was used to estimate how many nucleated cells each sample contained. To quantify the absolute abundance of each unique TCRbeta CDR3 rearrangement, sequence reads were collapsed and filtered. Productive Simpson clonality was computed per sample as the square root of Simpson's diversity index over productive rearrangements. TCRdb retrieved this table from immuneACCESS and kept in-frame rearrangements only. Not all clones are present; in checked studies, unresolved V genes account for under half, and no reason is known for the remainder. The V and J calls and clone size were taken over from that table, and D and trimming were inferred from the DNA. The sample table shows about 97,000 clones, and approximately 81% are seen once. The ten largest clones add up to approximately 2% of the sample.

The sequence was obtained from a woman aged 70-85 years with active or convalescent COVID-19. Source material: peripheral blood. The V and J segments used are TRBV4-3 and TRBJ2-3; D gene: possibly TRBD2, on 5 matching bases. The CDR3 here reads CASSQQNGLATDTQYF. The bases are TGCGCCAGCAGCCAACAGAACGGACTCGCAACAGATACGCAGTATTTT.